This note documents a single T cell receptor (beta chain) sequence. The data belong to a study of cytomegalovirus exposure and HLA in healthy donors. CDR1 and CDR2 from the germline V gene are MNHNS and SASEGT. V shed 6 bases and J shed 5 bases, with 11 bases lying between them. The CDR3 sequence is 12 residues long. Both 60 Vbeta primers and 13 Jbeta primers went into the PCR. Assay: immunoSEQ multiplex PCR; the TCRdb copy retains only in-frame clones and omits some. The data show more than 150,000 clones, over 80% seen once. This receptor was taken from a middle-aged man in good health and CMV-seronegative. The rearrangement uses TRBV6-1 and TRBJ2-7; D is ambiguous. Material for sequencing was PBMCs. The chain's CDR3 is CASSPGWDEQYF. CDR3 in DNA: TGTGCCAGCAGCCCGGGTTGGGACGAGCAGTACTTC.